These 30 T cell receptor beta chains came from one sample sequenced in a study of read filtering for tumor transcriptome and immune sequencing. From 400 to 450 ng of RNA, a library with molecular barcoded alpha/delta and beta/gamma adaptors was made. TCRdb reprocessed the reads via MiXCR and lists one record per CDR3 protein. The data contain 100,000 to 150,000 distinct CDR3 sequences, roughly 13% of them singletons. The specimen sequenced was a population of CD138-negative cells sorted from bone marrow. Receptor source: a donor over 35 with multiple myeloma.

V and J are TRBV30 and TRBJ1-5, with TRBD1 matching over 7 bases. CDR1 is GTSNPN, CDR2 SVGIG, per germline (reference sequence). This CDR3 has 13 amino acids. V gave up 4 bases and J gave up 4 bases; unmatched junction bases: 4. The CDR3 DNA is TGTGCCTGGAATACGGGACAGAATCAGCCCCAGCATTTT. As protein: CAWNTGQNQPQHF.

There are many counts of this clonotype. The chain combines TRBV20-1 with TRBJ2-7, with D perhaps matching TRBD2 (5 bases). The length of the CDR3 is 15 residues. Germline CDR1 DFQATT, CDR2 SNEGSKA (reference sequence). Trimming shortened V by 3 bases and J by 5 bases, and 20 bases separated the two germline ends. CDR3 loop: CSASNPGMGMHEQYF. CDR3 DNA sequence: TGCAGTGCTAGTAATCCGGGGATGGGAATGCACGAGCAGTACTTC.

This clonotype was observed a few times. One end of the junction does not line up with germline, which may come from a read error. V usage is TRBV5-4 and J usage is TRBJ2-5; no definite D call. Germline V gene data show CDR1 as SGHNT and CDR2 as YYREEE (reference sequence). CDR3 size: 14 residues. CDR3 sequence: CACSLVGPQETQYF. DNA of the CDR3: TGTGCCTGCAGCTTGGTGGGTCCACAAGAGACCCAGTACTTC.

This clonotype was observed at least ten times. The chain is built from TRBV29-1 and TRBJ1-1; possibly TRBD1 for D (5 bases). In germline, CDR1 is SQVTM, CDR2 ANQGSEA. The CDR3 sequence is 13 residues long. V shed 6 bases and J shed 3 bases, with 14 bases lying between them. The CDR3: CSVRRGWDTEAFF. For the CDR3, the DNA is TGCAGCGTCCGTCGGGGCTGGGACACTGAAGCTTTCTTT.

This clonotype was detected ten times or more. This rearrangement joins TRBV5-6 to TRBJ2-1; 10 bases fit TRBD2. Germline V lookup: CDR1 SGHDT, CDR2 YYEEEE. This CDR3 region has 15 residues. The V and J ends lost 1 base and 6 bases, in that order; junction bases with no gene match: 4. The CDR3 spells CASSLPLAGRNEQFF. The CDR3, as DNA: TGTGCCAGCAGCTTGCCACTAGCGGGGCGCAATGAGCAGTTCTTC.

This clonotype was seen ten or more times. The chain is built from TRBV20-1 and TRBJ2-7; 12 positions agree with TRBD2. Germline V gene lookup returns CDR1 DFQATT and CDR2 SNEGSKA (reference sequence). Trimming cost V 0 bases and J 5 bases; bases outside gene matches: 2. The CDR3 extends over 14 amino acids. This CDR3 reads CSARETSGSNEQYF. CDR3 DNA sequence: TGCAGTGCTAGAGAGACTAGCGGGAGTAACGAGCAGTACTTC.

The chain joins TRBV11-2 to TRBJ2-3; 9 positions match TRBD2. The germline V gene encodes CDR1 SGHAT and CDR2 FQNNGV. This CDR3 contains 16 residues. Trimming at V came to 1 base and at J to 1 base, leaving 3 bases not matched to a gene. CDR3: CASSLGSSGGTDTQYF. In DNA form, the CDR3 reads TGTGCCAGCAGCTTAGGGTCTAGCGGGGGCACAGATACGCAGTATTTT. The full variable domain, in which reference TRBV11-2 and TRBJ2-3 provide the parts outside the CDR3, is EAGVAQSPRYKIIEKRQSVAFWCNPISGHATLYWYQQILGQGPKLLIQFQNNGVVDDSQLPKDRFSAERLKGVDSTLKIQPAKLEDSAVYLCASSLGSSGGTDTQYFGPGTRLTVL.

This clonotype was detected many times. CDR3 residues: CASSLWAGQGETQYF. The CDR3 region has the DNA TGTGCCAGCAGCTTATGGGCAGGACAGGGGGAGACCCAGTACTTC. The genes are TRBV7-8 and TRBJ2-5, with 9 bases that match TRBD1. The germline V gene has CDR1 SGHVS and CDR2 FQNEAQ. With 2 bases clipped from V and 5 bases from J, the junction kept 6 bases outside the gene matches. The CDR3 is 15 residues long.

This clonotype was seen ten or more times. CDR3 nucleotide sequence: TGTGCCAGCAGTGGGGCGGGACAGGGGGCGACCGGGGAGCTGTTTTTT. It codes for CASSGAGQGATGELFF. The rearrangement uses TRBV6-1 and TRBJ2-2; the match to TRBD1 covers 12 bases. CDR3 length: 16 amino acids. Germline trimming cut 4 bases from V and 5 bases from J; bases unmatched to any gene: 5. Per germline, CDR1 MNHNS and CDR2 SASEGT.

This clonotype was seen many times. The chain employs TRBV7-9 and TRBJ2-3; 8 bases fit TRBD1. Per germline, CDR1 SEHNR and CDR2 FQNEAQ (reference sequence). The CDR3 length is 14 residues. J lost 0 bases, V lost 8 bases, and 4 bases had no gene match. The CDR3 protein is CASRRQGSTDTQYF. CDR3 bases: TGTGCCAGCCGAAGACAGGGGAGCACAGATACGCAGTATTTT.

Points on this clonotype: This may come from a read error, since a much larger clone is one base off. This chain joins TRBV6-5 and TRBJ2-6; D gene ambiguous. The CDR3 is made up of 16 amino acids. CDR1 is MNHEY and CDR2 is SVGAGI in the germline V gene. V was trimmed by 0 bases and J by 4 bases, leaving 10 bases between them. Written as DNA, the CDR3 is TGTGCCAGCAGTTACTCCGACGCCGAAGGGGCCAACGTCCTGACTTTC. Encoded protein: CASSYSDAEGANVLTF.

This clonotype was detected many times. J is TRBJ2-1 and V is TRBV7-9; 9 positions agree with TRBD1. This CDR3 comprises 15 residues. CDR1 and CDR2 from the germline V gene are SEHNR and FQNEAQ (reference sequence). V shed 5 bases and J 0 bases; nucleotides not matched to a gene: 2. DNA for the CDR3: TGTGCCAGCAGCGAGGGACAGGGCTCCTACAATGAGCAGTTCTTC. It translates to CASSEGQGSYNEQFF.

In this sample, this clonotype turned up many times. The chain joins TRBV30 to TRBJ1-6, with D maybe TRBD1 (5 bases). Germline CDR1 is GTSNPN and CDR2 is SVGIG (reference sequence). V was shortened by 5 bases and J by 7 bases, with 12 bases between the two germline ends. The CDR3 length is 13 residues. This chain's CDR3 is CAWGTAHNSPLHF. Written as DNA, the CDR3 is TGTGCCTGGGGGACGGCTCACAATTCACCCCTCCACTTT.

This clonotype was recorded many times. This chain connects TRBV7-2 to TRBJ2-2, with 8 positions matching TRBD1. V lost 5 bases and J lost 14; bases outside the gene matches: 4. Germline CDR1 is SGHTA and CDR2 is FQGNSA. The CDR3 is 11 amino acids. In DNA, the CDR3 is TGTGCCAGCAGCCAGGGGGCGGGACTGTTTTTT. Translated: CASSQGAGLFF.

This clonotype occurred many times. The chain employs TRBV4-2 and TRBJ2-5, with 11 bases lining up with TRBD2. Trimming at V came to 3 bases and at J to 1 base, leaving 4 bases not matched to a gene. CDR3 length: 16 residues. Germline loops: CDR1 LGHNA, CDR2 YNFKEQ. CDR3 amino acids: CASSQNLAGGQETQYF. CDR3 bases: TGTGCCAGCAGCCAGAACCTAGCGGGGGGCCAAGAGACCCAGTACTTC.

The rearrangement links TRBV20-1 to TRBJ2-1; possible D gene TRBD2, 6 bases. The germline V gene encodes CDR1 DFQATT and CDR2 SNEGSKA (reference sequence). The CDR3 consists of 15 residues. The ends were cut back, 7 bases at V and 4 bases at J, with 20 bases in the middle. CDR3 in amino acids: CSVKVGVSGYNEQFF. DNA of the CDR3: TGCAGTGTCAAGGTGGGAGTAAGCGGGTACAATGAGCAGTTCTTC.

A few counts support this clonotype. The chain recombines TRBV7-2 with TRBJ1-5; 8 bases are shared with TRBD1. V lost 2 bases, J lost 8 bases, and 5 bases stayed unmatched. From germline, CDR1 is SGHTA and CDR2 FQGNSA. The CDR3 spans 14 residues. CDR3: CASSLQGAGEPQHF. The CDR3 nucleotides are TGTGCCAGCAGCTTACAGGGGGCGGGCGAGCCCCAGCATTTT.

This clonotype has just a few counts. The V call is TRBV28, the J call TRBJ2-7; 10 positions agree with TRBD2. The CDR3 runs to 16 residues. V shed 7 bases, J shed 5 bases, and the junction held 14 bases outside the gene matches. Germline CDR1 reads MDHEN; CDR2 reads SYDVKM. This chain's CDR3 is CASTQSGAGGPHEQYF. The DNA for the CDR3 is TGTGCCAGCACCCAGTCGGGAGCGGGAGGGCCACACGAGCAGTACTTC. Filled out from reference TRBV28 and TRBJ2-7, the complete variable domain reads DVKVTQSSRYLVKRTGEKVFLECVQDMDHENMFWYRQDPGLGLRLIYFSYDVKMKEKGDIPEGYSVSREKKERFSLILESASTNQTSMYLCASTQSGAGGPHEQYFGPGTRLTVT.

This clonotype has at least ten counts. The chain is built from TRBV5-1 and TRBJ2-3, with TRBD1 as a possible D gene (5 bases). The CDR3 sequence is 14 residues long. CDR1 and CDR2 (germline): SGHRS, YFSETQ. Trimming pared 2 bases from V and 1 base from J, leaving 8 bases between. The CDR3 DNA follows: TGCGCCAGCAGCTTCAGGGTTGGCACAGATACGCAGTATTTT. Translated: CASSFRVGTDTQYF.

Worth noting for this clonotype: Just one base apart from a much larger clone, this may be a read error. V is TRBV28 and J is TRBJ1-5, with 7 bases fitting TRBD1. Per germline, CDR1 MDHEN and CDR2 SYDVKM. This CDR3 is built from 17 residues. After removal of 3 bases from V and 2 bases from J, the junction contained 10 bases not matched to a gene. The CDR3 loop reads CASSLDRRISGNQPQHF. CDR3 in DNA: TGTGCCAGCAGTTTGGACAGGCGTATTTCGGGCAATCAGCCCCAGCATTTT.

This clonotype was observed a few times. This may be a read error: a much more frequent sequence differs by one nucleotide. The V and J genes are TRBV7-2 and TRBJ2-7; TRBD1 aligns across 9 bases. The CDR3 contains 14 residues. The J segment lost 0 bases and the V segment lost 5 bases, leaving 2 bases of the junction unmatched. In germline, CDR1 is SGHTA, CDR2 FQGNSA. The CDR3 spells CTSSPTGGSYEQYF. The CDR3 DNA reads as TGTACCAGCAGCCCGACAGGGGGCTCCTACGAGCAGTACTTC.

Note on this clonotype: This may come from a read error, since a much larger clone is one base off. The chain links TRBV20-1 to TRBJ1-5; D remains ambiguous. In germline, CDR1 is DFQATT, CDR2 SNEGSKA (reference sequence). This CDR3 comprises 14 residues. Trimming shortened V by 0 bases and J by 6 bases, and 12 bases separated the two germline ends. This chain's CDR3 is CSARDQNAGQPQHF. The DNA for the CDR3 is TGCAGTGCTAGAGATCAGAACGCAGGTCAGCCCCAGCATTTT.

The table lists this clonotype with many counts. V and J are TRBV6-5 and TRBJ2-1, with 8 nucleotides matching TRBD1. The J segment lost 2 bases and the V segment lost 1 base, leaving 4 bases of the junction unmatched. Germline V lookup: CDR1 MNHEY, CDR2 SVGAGI. This CDR3 is built from 16 residues. As DNA, the CDR3 is TGTGCCAGCAGTTACTGGGCGACAGGGGCCTACAATGAGCAGTTCTTC. Translation gives CASSYWATGAYNEQFF.

This clonotype was seen ten or more times. The chain uses TRBV27 and TRBJ2-7, with D possibly being TRBD1 (6 bases). The length of the CDR3 is 15 residues. Per germline, CDR1 MNHEY and CDR2 SMNVEV (reference sequence). Trimming cost V 5 bases and J 1 base, with 15 bases left between them. CDR3 sequence reads: CASSPQGPASYEQYF. Written as DNA, the CDR3 is TGTGCCAGCAGTCCGCAGGGGCCGGCTTCCTACGAGCAGTACTTC.

This clonotype was seen repeatedly, ten times or more. J is TRBJ1-5 and V is TRBV11-2; D unresolved. V was cut by 0 bases and J by 3 bases, with 3 bases left in between. CDR3 length equals 13 residues. CDR1 and CDR2 (germline): SGHAT, FQNNGV. CDR3 sequence: CASSLDHNQPQHF. CDR3 nucleotide sequence: TGTGCCAGCAGCTTAGACCACAATCAGCCCCAGCATTTT.

This clonotype was seen many times. The gene calls are TRBV7-8 and TRBJ1-1; 12 bases agree with TRBD1. Germline V gene sequence: CDR1 SGHVS, CDR2 FQNEAQ. V was clipped by 1 base and J by 4 bases; unmatched bases: 10. The CDR3 totals 18 residues. The CDR3 region is CASSLVGTGGAISTEAFF. CDR3 bases: TGTGCCAGCAGCTTAGTTGGGACAGGGGGCGCGATTAGCACTGAAGCTTTCTTT.

This clonotype has a single count. V is TRBV10-3 and J is TRBJ2-1, with 12 bases identical to TRBD2. Germline trimming cut 6 bases from V and 5 bases from J; bases unmatched to any gene: 11. The CDR3 is made up of 17 amino acids. Germline V lookup: CDR1 ENHRY, CDR2 SYGVKD. In nucleotides, the CDR3 is TGTGCCATCAGGGCGACTAGCGGGAGTTCGAACGACAATGAGCAGTTCTTC. Its translation: CAIRATSGSSNDNEQFF.

This clonotype has a count of ten or more. This chain uses TRBV5-5 with TRBJ2-2, with TRBD2 matching 7 bases. V lost 0 bases and J lost 2; bases outside the gene matches: 4. CDR3 length: 16 amino acids. Germline CDR1 is SGHKS and CDR2 is YYEKEE (reference sequence). The CDR3 protein is CASSLEAGINTGELFF. In nucleotides, the CDR3 is TGTGCCAGCAGCTTGGAAGCGGGGATAAACACCGGGGAGCTGTTTTTT.

This clonotype was seen ten or more times. This chain uses TRBV12-3 or TRBV12-4 with TRBJ2-5; 9 bases line up with TRBD1. The J segment lost 5 bases and the V segment lost 5 bases, leaving 9 bases of the junction unmatched. This CDR3 has 15 amino acids. CDR3 nucleotide sequence: TGTGCCAGCAGTCCCCGGGACAGGGAGATGGAGACCCAGTACTTC. Residues: CASSPRDREMETQYF.

By proportion, this clonotype is medium-sized (0.01 to 0.1%). The chain employs TRBV9 and TRBJ2-1, with D possibly being TRBD2 (6 bases). V was trimmed by 0 bases and J by 4 bases, leaving 17 bases between them. The CDR3 length is 17 residues. Germline CDR1 is SGDLS and CDR2 is YYNGEE. CDR3 loop: CASSVGGGRGDYNEQFF. As DNA, the CDR3 is TGTGCCAGCAGCGTAGGTGGGGGGAGAGGGGATTACAATGAGCAGTTCTTC.